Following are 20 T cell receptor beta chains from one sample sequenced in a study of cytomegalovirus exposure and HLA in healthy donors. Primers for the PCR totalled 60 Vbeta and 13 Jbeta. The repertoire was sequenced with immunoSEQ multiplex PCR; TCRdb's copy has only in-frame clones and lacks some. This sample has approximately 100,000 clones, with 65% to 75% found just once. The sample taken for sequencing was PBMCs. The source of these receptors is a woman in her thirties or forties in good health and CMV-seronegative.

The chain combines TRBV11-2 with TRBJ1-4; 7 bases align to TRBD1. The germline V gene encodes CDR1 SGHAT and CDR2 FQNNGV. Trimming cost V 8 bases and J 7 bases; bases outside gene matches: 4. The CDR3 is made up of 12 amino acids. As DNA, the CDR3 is TGTGCCAGCCAGGGGGTGGGTGAAAAACTGTTTTTT. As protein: CASQGVGEKLFF.

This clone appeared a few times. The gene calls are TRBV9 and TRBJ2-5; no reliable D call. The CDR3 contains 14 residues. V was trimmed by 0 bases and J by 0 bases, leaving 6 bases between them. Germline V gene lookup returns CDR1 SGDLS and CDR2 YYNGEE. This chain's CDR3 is CASSVAGYQETQYF. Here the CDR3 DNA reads TGTGCCAGCAGCGTAGCTGGCTACCAAGAGACCCAGTACTTC.

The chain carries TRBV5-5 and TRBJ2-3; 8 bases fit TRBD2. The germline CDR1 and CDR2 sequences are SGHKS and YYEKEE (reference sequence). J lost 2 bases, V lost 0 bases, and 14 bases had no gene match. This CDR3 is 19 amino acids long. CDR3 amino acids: CASSLAMAGGRSPTDTQYF. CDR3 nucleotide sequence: TGTGCCAGCAGCTTGGCCATGGCGGGAGGTCGGTCCCCCACAGATACGCAGTATTTT.

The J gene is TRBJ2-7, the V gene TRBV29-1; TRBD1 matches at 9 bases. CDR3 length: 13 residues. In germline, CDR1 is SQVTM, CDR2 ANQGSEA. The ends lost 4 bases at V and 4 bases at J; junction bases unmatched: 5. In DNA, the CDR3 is TGCAGCGTTGGGAGCGGACAGGGGTACGAGCAGTACTTC. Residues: CSVGSGQGYEQYF.

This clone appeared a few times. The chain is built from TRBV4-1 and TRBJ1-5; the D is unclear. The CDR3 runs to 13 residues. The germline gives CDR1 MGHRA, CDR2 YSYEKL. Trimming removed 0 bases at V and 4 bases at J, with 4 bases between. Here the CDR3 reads CASSQDPNQPQHF. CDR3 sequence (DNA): TGCGCCAGCAGCCAAGATCCAAATCAGCCCCAGCATTTT.

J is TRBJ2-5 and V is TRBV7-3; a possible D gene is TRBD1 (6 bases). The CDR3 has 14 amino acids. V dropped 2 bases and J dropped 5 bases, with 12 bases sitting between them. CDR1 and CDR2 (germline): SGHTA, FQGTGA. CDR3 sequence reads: CASSLAGVSETQYF. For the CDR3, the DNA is TGTGCCAGCAGCTTAGCAGGGGTCTCTGAGACCCAGTACTTC.

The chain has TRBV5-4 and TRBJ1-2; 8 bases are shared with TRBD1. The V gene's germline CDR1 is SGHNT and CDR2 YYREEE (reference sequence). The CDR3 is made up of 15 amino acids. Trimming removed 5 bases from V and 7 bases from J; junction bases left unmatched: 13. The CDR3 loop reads CASSETGTGISGYTF. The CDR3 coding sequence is TGTGCCAGCAGTGAAACCGGGACAGGAATCTCTGGCTACACCTTC.

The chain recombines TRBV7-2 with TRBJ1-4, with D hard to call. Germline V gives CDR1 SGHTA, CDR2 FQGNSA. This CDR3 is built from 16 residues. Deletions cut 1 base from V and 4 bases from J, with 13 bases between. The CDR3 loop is CASSLGAGALNEKLFF. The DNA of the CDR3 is TGTGCCAGCAGCTTAGGGGCAGGCGCTCTTAATGAAAAACTGTTTTTT.

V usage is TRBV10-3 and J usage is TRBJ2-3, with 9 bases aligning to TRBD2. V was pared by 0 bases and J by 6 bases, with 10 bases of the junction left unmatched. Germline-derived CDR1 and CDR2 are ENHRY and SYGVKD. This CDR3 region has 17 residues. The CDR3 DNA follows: TGTGCCATCAGTGAGTCCAAACCAATAGCGGGGGCGGATACGCAGTATTTT. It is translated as CAISESKPIAGADTQYF.

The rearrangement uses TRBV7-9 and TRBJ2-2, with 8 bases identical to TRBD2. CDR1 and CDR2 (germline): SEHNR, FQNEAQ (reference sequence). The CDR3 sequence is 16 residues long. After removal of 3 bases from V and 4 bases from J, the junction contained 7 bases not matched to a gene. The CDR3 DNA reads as TGTGCCAGCAGCTTGCTCGCGGGGGGCTCCACCGGGGAGCTGTTTTTT. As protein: CASSLLAGGSTGELFF.

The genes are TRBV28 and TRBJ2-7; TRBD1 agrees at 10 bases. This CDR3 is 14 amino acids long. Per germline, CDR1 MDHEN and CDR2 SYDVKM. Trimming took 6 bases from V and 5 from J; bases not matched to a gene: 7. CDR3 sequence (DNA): TGTGCCAGCAGCACCGGGACAGGGGCCGACGAGCAGTACTTC. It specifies CASSTGTGADEQYF.

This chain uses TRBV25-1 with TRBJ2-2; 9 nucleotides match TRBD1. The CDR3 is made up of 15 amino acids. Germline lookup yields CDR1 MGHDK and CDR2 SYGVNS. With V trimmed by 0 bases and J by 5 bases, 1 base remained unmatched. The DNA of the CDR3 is TGTGCCAGCAGTGAATACGACAGGGGGACCGGGGAGCTGTTTTTT. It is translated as CASSEYDRGTGELFF.

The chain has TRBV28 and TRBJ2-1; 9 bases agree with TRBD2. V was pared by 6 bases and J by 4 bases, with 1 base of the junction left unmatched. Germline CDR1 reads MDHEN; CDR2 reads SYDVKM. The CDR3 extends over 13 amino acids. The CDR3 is CASRTSGYNEQFF. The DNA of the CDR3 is TGTGCCAGCAGGACTAGCGGTTACAATGAGCAGTTCTTC.

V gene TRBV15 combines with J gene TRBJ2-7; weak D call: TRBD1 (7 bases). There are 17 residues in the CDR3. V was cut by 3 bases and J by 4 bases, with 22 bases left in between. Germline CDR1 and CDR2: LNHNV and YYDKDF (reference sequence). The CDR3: CATSSLKRGPGTYEQYF. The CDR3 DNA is TGTGCCACCAGCAGTTTGAAAAGGGGGCCTGGGACTTACGAGCAGTACTTC.

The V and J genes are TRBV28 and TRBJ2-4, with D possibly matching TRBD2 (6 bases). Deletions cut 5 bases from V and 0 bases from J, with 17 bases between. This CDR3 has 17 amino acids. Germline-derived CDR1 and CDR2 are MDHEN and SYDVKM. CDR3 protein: CASSLTGTGLAKNIQYF. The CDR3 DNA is TGTGCCAGCAGTCTGACCGGGACTGGACTAGCCAAAAACATTCAGTACTTC.

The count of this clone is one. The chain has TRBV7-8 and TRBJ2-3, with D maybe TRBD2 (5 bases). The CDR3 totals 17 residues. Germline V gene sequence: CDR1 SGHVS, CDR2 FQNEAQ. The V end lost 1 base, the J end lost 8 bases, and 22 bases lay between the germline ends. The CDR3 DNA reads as TGTGCCAGCAGCTTAGGTATGTTGAGCGGAAAATTTACTACGCAGTATTTT. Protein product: CASSLGMLSGKFTTQYF.

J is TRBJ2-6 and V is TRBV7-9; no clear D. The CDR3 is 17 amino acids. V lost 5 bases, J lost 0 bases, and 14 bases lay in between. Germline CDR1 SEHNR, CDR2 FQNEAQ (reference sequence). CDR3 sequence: CASSAVVALSGANVLTF. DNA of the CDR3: TGTGCCAGCAGCGCGGTGGTGGCCCTCTCTGGGGCCAACGTCCTGACTTTC. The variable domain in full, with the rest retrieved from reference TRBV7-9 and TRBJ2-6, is DTGVSQNPRHKITKRGQNVTFRCDPISEHNRLYWYRQTLGQGPEFLTYFQNEAQLEKSRLLSDRFSAERPKGSFSTLEIQRTEQGDSAMYLCASSAVVALSGANVLTFGAGSRLTVL.

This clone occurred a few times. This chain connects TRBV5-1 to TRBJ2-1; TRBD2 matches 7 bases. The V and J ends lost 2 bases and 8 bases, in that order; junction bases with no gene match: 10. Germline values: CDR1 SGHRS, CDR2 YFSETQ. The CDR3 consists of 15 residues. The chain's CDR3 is CASSLRAGSLDEQFF. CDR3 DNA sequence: TGCGCCAGCAGCTTACGAGCGGGGTCCCTCGATGAGCAGTTCTTC. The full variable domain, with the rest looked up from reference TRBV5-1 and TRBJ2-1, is KAGVTQTPRYLIKTRGQQVTLSCSPISGHRSVSWYQQTPGQGLQFLFEYFSETQRNKGNFPGRFSGRQFSNSRSEMNVSTLELGDSALYLCASSLRAGSLDEQFFGPGTRLTVL.

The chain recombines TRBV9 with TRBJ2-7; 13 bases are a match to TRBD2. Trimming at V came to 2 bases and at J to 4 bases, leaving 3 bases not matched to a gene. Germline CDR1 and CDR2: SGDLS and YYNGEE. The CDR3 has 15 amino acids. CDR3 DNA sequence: TGTGCCAGCAGCGTTGGACTAGCGGGAGATTACGAGCAGTACTTC. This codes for CASSVGLAGDYEQYF.

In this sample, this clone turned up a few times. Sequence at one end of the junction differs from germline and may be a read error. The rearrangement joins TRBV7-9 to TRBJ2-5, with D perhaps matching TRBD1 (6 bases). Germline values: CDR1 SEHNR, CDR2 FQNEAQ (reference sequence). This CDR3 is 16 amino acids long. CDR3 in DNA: TGTTCCAGCAGCCCTCCTTTTGGGGACATACAAGAGACCCAGTACTTC. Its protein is CSSSPPFGDIQETQYF.